This T cell receptor beta chain was recovered during a study of OX40 agonist ivuxolimab in advanced cancers. For the study at large: Subjects had a mean age of about 57 years, with a range of about 23 to 90; approximately 83% were male. General study results and limits: Several nonresponders also turned out to have low normalized T-cell clonal expansion. Low clonal expansion, among the lowest seen, marked partial responders at 0.1-3.0 mg/kg.

Sampling of blood occurred at baseline, cycle 4 day 1, and cycle 7 day 1. Profiling relied on immunoSEQ multiplex PCR, and the TCRdb table lists in-frame clones only, not all of them. The table has over 95,000 clones, 90% to 97% seen once. Concerning this clone itself: The antigen is undetermined. Other DNA sequences in this sample translate to the same CDR3.

This receptor was obtained from an adult with an advanced solid tumor such as melanoma, head and neck, liver or kidney cancer. Material: CD4+ or CD8+ T cells sorted from blood, obtained in a trial of the OX40 agonist ivuxolimab.

The CDR3 DNA is TGTGCCAGTAGCTCCCAGGGGGTGGAACTGTTTTTT. Protein sequence: CASSSQGVELFF. This chain connects TRBV19 to TRBJ1-4; 7 nucleotides agree with TRBD1. V dropped 6 bases and J dropped 12; count of bases not matched to a gene: 7. Per germline, CDR1 LNHDA and CDR2 SQIVND (reference sequence). The CDR3 runs 12 residues. Full variable domain (missing parts from reference TRBV19 and TRBJ1-4): DGGITQSPKYLFRKEGQNVTLSCEQNLNHDAMYWYRQDPGQGLRLIYYSQIVNDFQKGDIAEGYSVSREKKESFPLTVTSAQKNPTAFYLCASSSQGVELFFGSGTQLSVL.